These T cell receptor beta chains were read from a single sample in a study of cytomegalovirus exposure and HLA in healthy donors. This table comes from immunoSEQ multiplex PCR, and its TCRdb copy is limited to in-frame clones, with some not included. The repertoire has 110,000 or so clones, about 87% of them found once; the top ten carry about 1.7%. The sample taken for sequencing was PBMCs. Every receptor here comes from a man younger than 35 in good health and CMV-seronegative. Each CDR3 is given with its conserved first and last residue. D genes are given only for firm matches. Only part of the rows carry a size: once, few, many, or a class if the clone is expanded.

CDR3aa: CASSQVPGQGVNEQYF
CDR3nt: TGTGCCAGCAGCCAAGTCCCGGGACAGGGGGTTAACGAGCAGTACTTC
abundance: .
j_gene: TRBJ2-7
d_gene: TRBD1
v_gene: TRBV14
len: 16

CDR3aa: CASSNIAGGPYNEQFF
CDR3nt: TGTGCCAGCAGTAACATAGCGGGAGGGCCTTACAATGAGCAGTTCTTC
abundance: .
j_gene: TRBJ2-1
d_gene: TRBD2
v_gene: TRBV28
len: 16

CDR3aa: CASSLAREANYGYTF
CDR3nt: TGTGCCAGCAGTTTGGCCAGGGAGGCTAACTATGGCTACACCTTC
abundance: .
j_gene: TRBJ1-2
d_gene: .
v_gene: TRBV28
len: 15

CDR3aa: CASSLSTLGVNIQYF
CDR3nt: TGTGCCAGCAGCTTATCAACACTAGGTGTGAACATTCAGTACTTC
abundance: .
j_gene: TRBJ2-4
d_gene: .
v_gene: TRBV7-2
len: 15

CDR3aa: CASSKHRGRTDTQYF
CDR3nt: TGTGCCAGTAGTAAACACAGGGGGCGAACAGATACGCAGTATTTT
abundance: .
j_gene: TRBJ2-3
d_gene: TRBD1
v_gene: TRBV19
len: 15

CDR3aa: CASSVTDGRDYYEQYF
CDR3nt: TGTGCCAGCAGCGTCACGGACGGTAGAGACTACTACGAGCAGTACTTC
abundance: few
j_gene: TRBJ2-7
d_gene: .
v_gene: TRBV9
len: 16

CDR3aa: CASSLALGEQFF
CDR3nt: TGTGCCAGCAGCTTGGCCCTCGGTGAGCAGTTCTTC
abundance: .
j_gene: TRBJ2-1
d_gene: .
v_gene: TRBV5-4
len: 12

CDR3aa: CASSPETSGSYEQYF
CDR3nt: TGTGCCAGCTCACCAGAGACTAGCGGGTCCTACGAGCAGTACTTC
abundance: .
j_gene: TRBJ2-7
d_gene: TRBD2
v_gene: TRBV18
len: 15

CDR3aa: CASSTEGEGNYGYTF
CDR3nt: TGCGCCAGCAGCACTGAAGGGGAGGGGAACTATGGCTACACCTTC
abundance: .
j_gene: TRBJ1-2
d_gene: .
v_gene: TRBV5-1
len: 15

CDR3aa: CASSLGRDGYEQYF
CDR3nt: TGTGCCAGCAGCTTAGGCAGGGATGGCTACGAGCAGTACTTC
abundance: .
j_gene: TRBJ2-7
d_gene: .
v_gene: TRBV13
len: 14

CDR3aa: CASSMPQRGEKLFF
CDR3nt: TGTGCCAGTAGTATGCCCCAACGGGGTGAAAAACTGTTTTTT
abundance: once
j_gene: TRBJ1-4
d_gene: .
v_gene: TRBV19
len: 14

CDR3aa: CASSVDRANTEAFF
CDR3nt: TGTGCCAGCAGTGTCGACAGAGCCAACACTGAAGCTTTCTTT
abundance: .
j_gene: TRBJ1-1
d_gene: .
v_gene: TRBV6-4
len: 14

CDR3aa: CASSTRGEWTEAFF
CDR3nt: TGTGCCAGCAGTACACGGGGGGAGTGGACTGAAGCTTTCTTT
abundance: once
j_gene: TRBJ1-1
d_gene: .
v_gene: TRBV6-5
len: 14